This TCR beta chain was retrieved from a study of T cell repertoires in cytomegalovirus infection (dated 2019 in TCRdb). Study-level background: Donor HLA type was relevant to the analysis, because carriage of CMV infection together with the matching HLA type was indicated by public TCR beta signatures.

The instrument given in TCRdb is Illumina HiSeq 1500. TCRdb applied fastp at Q25 and MiXCR to the public reads, then kept only in-frame beta chains. One record per CDR3 amino acid sequence lists the most common genes and DNA. This sample gives around 450,000 distinct CDR3 sequences in total; approximately 31% of them show up just once. 12% to 15% of the sample is held by the ten biggest clonotypes. A remark on this clonotype: What this receptor recognizes is not known. No base-level quality is on record; no much larger clone is a single base apart.

Results and caveats for the whole study, not just this receptor: In both this cohort and an independent roughly 360-donor cohort, the cumulative frequency of public TCR beta family members distinguished carriers of CMV infection plus the relevant HLA type. The ex vivo response was dominated by HLA-C-restricted CMV-specific TCR beta clonotypes, and the single most frequent clonotype in two of eight donors was supplied by these HLA-C-restricted clonotypes.

The receptor was isolated from a human donor in good health (CMV status not recorded). Some clones in this sample may be carry-over from other donors' samples. Sequenced: PBMCs.

The base sequence is TGTGCCAGTAGTATTTGGGGGTCTAGGGGCGGGGAGCTGTTTTTT. The translation is CASSIWGSRGGELFF. The sequence links TRBV19 to TRBJ2-2, with the D segment possibly TRBD1 or TRBD2, each aligning over 5 bases. The germline V gene encodes CDR1 LNHDA and CDR2 SQIVND (reference sequence). Including cysteine and phenylalanine, the CDR3 has 15 amino acids. Of all the DNA, just the CDR3 is kept, 45 bases in frame from base 1. V lost 3 bases and J lost 7 bases; the stretch between them is 15 bases long.